This T cell receptor beta chain was sequenced for a study of tumour-infiltrating T cells in Burkitt lymphoma. Study-wide background: Survival, overall and progression-free, tracked with productive clonality.

With V trimmed by 9 bases and J by 3 bases, 8 bases remained unmatched. The germline V gene has CDR1 SGHRS and CDR2 YFSETQ. The CDR3 has 14 amino acids. Comment on this clone: Different DNA sequences within this sample yield the same CDR3.

The assay was immunoSEQ multiplex PCR, and TCRdb's table has in-frame clones only and misses some. This sample has under 5,500 clones, with under 90% found just once. V and J are TRBV5-1 and TRBJ2-3; 9 nucleotides line up with TRBD2. Sequencing was performed on tumor tissue. The receptor's source is a human donor with diffuse large B-cell lymphoma. Some clones in this sample may be carry-over from other donors' samples. CDR3 coding DNA: TGCGCCACTCGCCTAGCGGGAAGGACAGATACGCAGTATTTT. This gives the protein CATRLAGRTDTQYF.